One sample yielded the 8 T cell receptor beta chains listed below, sequenced in a study of shared clonotypes between healthy human individuals. Data came from immunoSEQ multiplex PCR; TCRdb stores just in-frame clones and leaves some out. The sample holds about 1,800,000 clones, about 95% seen once. Naive CD8 cells were CD45RO-negative, positively selected for CCR7, excluding terminally differentiated effector memory CD45RA+ cells. Sample: naive CD8+ T cells sorted from blood. These receptors all stem from a man aged 18 to 35 in good health.

V gene TRBV2 combines with J gene TRBJ1-5; D is ambiguous. This CDR3 spans 15 amino acids. Germline lookup yields CDR1 SNHLY and CDR2 FYNNEI. The V and J ends lost 3 bases and 1 base respectively, with 10 bases between them. This CDR3 reads CASSDWAESNQPQHF. CDR3 bases: TGTGCCAGCAGTGATTGGGCGGAGAGCAATCAGCCCCAGCATTTT.

CDR3 region: CASSSLDPGTEAFF. The CDR3 DNA reads as TGTGCCAGCAGTTCTCTCGATCCGGGCACTGAAGCTTTCTTT. The chain joins TRBV27 to TRBJ1-1; D not certain. Germline-derived CDR1 and CDR2 are MNHEY and SMNVEV (reference sequence). Trimming removed 4 bases at V and 4 bases at J, with 13 bases between. CDR3 length equals 14 residues.

The chain is built from TRBV6-5 and TRBJ1-2; TRBD1 matches at 12 bases. CDR1 is MNHEY and CDR2 is SVGAGI in the germline V gene. CDR3 length equals 15 residues. The V and J ends lost 4 bases and 6 bases, in that order; junction bases with no gene match: 6. CDR3 sequence: CASSFMGQGADGYTF. CDR3 coding DNA: TGTGCCAGCAGTTTCATGGGACAGGGGGCCGATGGCTACACCTTC.

This clone was recorded only once. The chain recombines TRBV30 with TRBJ2-1; no clear D. V shed 2 bases and J shed 7 bases, with 9 bases lying between them. The CDR3 spans 12 residues. CDR1 is GTSNPN and CDR2 is SVGIG in the germline V gene (reference sequence). CDR3 nucleotides: TGTGCCTGGAGTTCGCTAGGAAATGAGCAGTTCTTC. It translates to CAWSSLGNEQFF.

The V gene is TRBV6-1, the J gene TRBJ2-7, with D perhaps TRBD2 (6 bases). CDR3 length: 16 residues. V lost 4 bases, J lost 2 bases, and 18 bases lay in between. Germline V CDR1 and CDR2: MNHNS, SASEGT. The CDR3 sequence: CASSGGVRWGTYEQYF. The CDR3 nucleotides read TGTGCCAGCAGTGGCGGGGTGAGGTGGGGGACCTACGAGCAGTACTTC.

This sequence joins TRBV7-9 and TRBJ2-7; 7 nucleotides align to TRBD1. V was clipped by 2 bases and J by 2 bases; unmatched bases: 3. This CDR3 has 14 residues. Germline V CDR1 and CDR2: SEHNR, FQNEAQ (reference sequence). DNA of the CDR3: TGTGCCAGCAGCTTAACAGGGGTGCCCTACGAGCAGTACTTC. Residues: CASSLTGVPYEQYF.

Of note for this clone: The sample carries other DNA sequences with the same CDR3. This chain joins TRBV9 and TRBJ2-7; 8 bases are a match to TRBD1. This CDR3 region has 13 residues. V trimming: 4 bases; J trimming: 3 bases; junction bases outside the gene matches: 3. The germline V gene has CDR1 SGDLS and CDR2 YYNGEE. The CDR3 reads CASSTDRDYEQYF. The CDR3 coding sequence is TGTGCCAGCAGCACGGACAGGGACTACGAGCAGTACTTC.

The chain links TRBV7-2 to TRBJ2-5; D remains ambiguous. CDR3 length: 15 amino acids. The germline V gene has CDR1 SGHTA and CDR2 FQGNSA. Trimming removed 3 bases from V and 0 bases from J, with 11 bases in between. Here the CDR3 reads CASSFFKGYQETQYF. CDR3 DNA sequence: TGTGCCAGCAGCTTTTTTAAAGGGTACCAAGAGACCCAGTACTTC.